This entry lists 16 T cell receptor beta chains sequenced from one sample in a study of T cell responses to AZD1222 COVID-19 vaccine. TCRdb's copy holds only in-frame clones and misses some; the assay was immunoSEQ multiplex PCR. This table has around 170,000 clones, approximately 89% appearing once. Here the sequenced sample was peripheral blood, taken on day 0 of AZD1222 vaccination. Every receptor here comes from an adult in good health.

This sequence joins TRBV10-2 and TRBJ1-2; D is uncertain. V was pared by 4 bases and J by 5 bases, with 11 bases between. The germline V gene encodes CDR1 WSHSY and CDR2 SAAADI. This CDR3 region has 13 residues. In DNA form, the CDR3 reads TGCGCCAGCAGTGGGAGGTTTGAATATGGCTACACCTTC. Protein sequence: CASSGRFEYGYTF.

The chain joins TRBV7-2 to TRBJ2-7; maybe TRBD2 (5 bases). Germline V gives CDR1 SGHTA, CDR2 FQGNSA. The V gene lost 0 bases and the J gene lost 3 bases, with 21 bases spanning the gap. This CDR3 spans 18 amino acids. Here the CDR3 DNA reads TGTGCCAGCAGCTTAGCGTTAGCGATAAAGGGTCCTCTCTACGAGCAGTACTTC. It is translated as CASSLALAIKGPLYEQYF.

This chain links TRBV10-3 with TRBJ2-1, with D unclear. Germline loops: CDR1 ENHRY, CDR2 SYGVKD. The CDR3 covers 12 residues. V was pared by 4 bases and J by 4 bases, with 5 bases between. The DNA for the CDR3 is TGTGCCATCAGTGCCTCGTACAATGAGCAGTTCTTC. Its translation is CAISASYNEQFF.

The chain recombines TRBV12-3 or TRBV12-4 with TRBJ1-3; D call uncertain. CDR3 size: 13 residues. The V and J ends lost 3 bases and 0 bases respectively, with 3 bases between them. The DNA for the CDR3 is TGTGCCAGCAGTTTCATCTCTGGAAACACCATATATTTT. Translating gives CASSFISGNTIYF.

The chain recombines TRBV19 with TRBJ2-5, with 9 bases aligning to TRBD1. The CDR3 consists of 15 residues. V was pared by 9 bases and J by 4 bases, with 12 bases of the junction left unmatched. Looked up from germline, CDR1 is LNHDA and CDR2 is SQIVND (reference sequence). The chain's CDR3 is CASGAGQGNLETQYF. CDR3 nucleotides: TGTGCCAGCGGAGCAGGACAGGGGAATCTAGAGACCCAGTACTTC.

The chain combines TRBV7-8 with TRBJ1-4; TRBD1 matches 7 bases. The CDR3 spans 17 residues. Per the germline V gene, CDR1 is SGHVS and CDR2 is FQNEAQ. After removal of 5 bases from V and 0 bases from J, the junction contained 9 bases not matched to a gene. CDR3 protein: CASSPPGQRTTNEKLFF. The CDR3 DNA follows: TGTGCCAGCAGCCCCCCGGGACAGAGAACAACTAATGAAAAACTGTTTTTT.

The gene calls are TRBV29-1 and TRBJ2-1; no reliable D call. Germline V lookup: CDR1 SQVTM, CDR2 ANQGSEA. The CDR3 is 12 amino acids. The germline V and J ends were trimmed by 6 bases and 4 bases, with 10 bases remaining between them. The CDR3 here is CSVEAEYNEQFF. The DNA of the CDR3 is TGCAGCGTCGAGGCGGAATACAATGAGCAGTTCTTC.

This clone was recorded a few times. One end of the junction does not line up with germline, which may come from a read error. The chain carries TRBV24-1 and TRBJ1-1, with a tentative D call TRBD1 (6 bases). CDR1 and CDR2 from the germline V gene are KGHDR and SFDVKD. This CDR3 is 15 amino acids long. CDR3 loop: CATSHPPVEGGSGIF. The CDR3 bases are TGTGCCACCAGCCACCCCCCAGTGGAGGGGGGAAGCGGGATCTTT.

CDR3 sequence reads: CASRGVVSSYEQYF. Written as DNA, the CDR3 is TGCGCCAGCAGGGGAGTTGTGAGCTCCTACGAGCAGTACTTC. The chain is built from TRBV5-1 and TRBJ2-7; D may be TRBD2 (5 bases). Germline lookup yields CDR1 SGHRS and CDR2 YFSETQ. Trimming shortened V by 5 bases and J by 0 bases, and 12 bases separated the two germline ends. CDR3 length: 14 residues. The whole variable domain, remainder taken from reference TRBV5-1 and TRBJ2-7, is KAGVTQTPRYLIKTRGQQVTLSCSPISGHRSVSWYQQTPGQGLQFLFEYFSETQRNKGNFPGRFSGRQFSNSRSEMNVSTLELGDSALYLCASRGVVSSYEQYFGPGTRLTVT.

The chain links TRBV6-5 to TRBJ1-2, with TRBD1 matching over 8 bases. V gave up 0 bases and J gave up 5 bases; unmatched junction bases: 5. The CDR3 has 15 amino acids. Germline CDR1 reads MNHEY; CDR2 reads SVGAGI. This chain's CDR3 is CASSYSLTGVYGYTF. CDR3 DNA: TGTGCCAGCAGTTACTCGCTGACAGGGGTTTATGGCTACACCTTC.

The chain joins TRBV23-1 to TRBJ2-6, with 11 bases matching TRBD2. TRBV23-1 is reported as an ORF; its role is uncertain. The CDR3 is 18 residues long. J lost 0 bases, V lost 6 bases, and 7 bases had no gene match. CDR3 region: CASSRSGTSGSGANVLTF. The CDR3 nucleotides read TGCGCCAGCAGCCGTTCCGGGACTAGCGGCTCTGGGGCCAACGTCCTGACTTTC.

This clone was counted a single time. The V call is TRBV6-6, the J call TRBJ1-5; 8 bases match TRBD1. CDR1 is MNHNY, CDR2 SVGAGI, per germline (reference sequence). J lost 0 bases, V lost 6 bases, and 7 bases had no gene match. The CDR3 totals 16 residues. CDR3 sequence reads: CASSRTGSYSNQPQHF. The DNA of the CDR3 is TGTGCCAGCAGCCGGACAGGGTCTTATAGCAATCAGCCCCAGCATTTT.

Notes on this clone: Sequence at one end of the junction differs from germline and may be a read error. V usage is TRBV7-7 and J usage is TRBJ2-1; maybe TRBD2 (5 bases). CDR1 SSHAT and CDR2 FNYEAQ come from the germline V gene (reference sequence). CDR3 length equals 15 residues. The CDR3 protein is CASSLARVTYNEQFF. The CDR3 DNA reads TGTGCTAGCAGCTTAGCGAGGGTCACCTACAATGAGCAGTTCTTC.

This sequence joins TRBV29-1 and TRBJ2-7; 7 positions agree with TRBD2. This CDR3 spans 14 amino acids. V was clipped by 4 bases and J by 2 bases; unmatched bases: 8. Germline lookup yields CDR1 SQVTM and CDR2 ANQGSEA. CDR3 sequence (DNA): TGCAGCGTTGCCGGCGGGAGATGGGCCTACGAGCAGTACTTC. This translates into CSVAGGRWAYEQYF.

This rearrangement joins TRBV3-1 (or the pseudogene TRBV3-2) to TRBJ2-7; TRBD2 agrees at 10 bases. The ends lost 1 base at V and 9 bases at J; junction bases unmatched: 6. This CDR3 is built from 14 residues. Germline V CDR1 and CDR2: LGHDT, YNNKEL (reference sequence). CDR3 bases: TGTGCCAGCAGCCAAGGTTCTAGCGGGAGAACGCAGTACTTC. Protein product: CASSQGSSGRTQYF.

The V call is TRBV2, the J call TRBJ2-3; TRBD2 matches 8 bases. V dropped 6 bases and J dropped 1; count of bases not matched to a gene: 9. The CDR3 loop spans 16 amino acids. Germline V gene data show CDR1 as SNHLY and CDR2 as FYNNEI. CDR3 sequence: CASSLQRERGTDTQYF. The CDR3, as DNA: TGTGCCAGCAGCCTTCAGCGGGAGAGGGGCACAGATACGCAGTATTTT.